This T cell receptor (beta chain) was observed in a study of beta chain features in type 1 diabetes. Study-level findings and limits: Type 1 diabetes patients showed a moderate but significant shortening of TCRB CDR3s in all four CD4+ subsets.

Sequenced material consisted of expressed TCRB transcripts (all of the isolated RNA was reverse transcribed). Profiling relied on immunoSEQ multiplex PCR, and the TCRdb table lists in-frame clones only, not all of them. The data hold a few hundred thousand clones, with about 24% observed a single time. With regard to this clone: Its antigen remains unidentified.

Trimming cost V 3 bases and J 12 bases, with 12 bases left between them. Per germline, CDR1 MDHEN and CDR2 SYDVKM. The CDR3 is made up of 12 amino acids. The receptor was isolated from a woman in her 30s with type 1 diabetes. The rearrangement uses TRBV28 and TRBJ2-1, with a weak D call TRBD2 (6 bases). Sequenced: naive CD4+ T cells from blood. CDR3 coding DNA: TGTGCCAGCAGTTTGCGGCGGGATCTGCAGTTCTTC. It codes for CASSLRRDLQFF.